The source of this TCR beta chain is a study of T cells in narcolepsy. General observations from the study: Autoreactive clonotypes reportedly recurred in blood of same and different patients, not controls. Autoreactive HCRT-specific and TRIB2-specific clonotypes were marked in same-patient CSF-versus-blood CD4+ comparisons. No autoreactive T cell clone sequences appeared in some memory CD4+ repertoires.

This clone was picked up a small number of times. Its antigen remains unidentified. CDR3 length: 15 residues. V was cut by 8 bases and J by 2 bases, with 18 bases left in between. The V gene's germline CDR1 is LNHDA and CDR2 SQIVND (reference sequence). The protocol was immunoSEQ multiplex PCR, while the TCRdb copy is restricted to in-frame clones and leaves out a portion. The sample consists of tens of thousands of clones, about 79% of them appearing once. The sequencing sample was made of CD45RA- memory CD4+ T cells from PBMCs. The J gene is TRBJ1-1, the V gene TRBV19; possible D gene TRBD1, 6 bases. The receptor was isolated from a human donor with narcolepsy. CDR3 protein: CASGAGTQSNTEAFF. For the CDR3, the DNA is TGTGCCAGTGGAGCCGGGACACAGAGTAACACTGAAGCTTTCTTT.